The source of this TCR beta chain is a study of cytomegalovirus exposure and HLA in healthy donors. Germline V gene data show CDR1 as MDHEN and CDR2 as SYDVKM. The CDR3 is 15 residues long. V lost 2 bases to trimming and J lost 0 bases; unmatched junction nucleotides: 4. PCR primers comprised 60 Vbeta and 13 Jbeta primers. Measured with immunoSEQ multiplex PCR; TCRdb has only the in-frame clones, and not every one. The data show 110,000 to 150,000 clones, approximately 83% seen once. To note about this clone: What it recognizes is unknown.

Study conclusions and caveats: Reported findings show TCR beta sequences accurately forecast HLA-A and HLA-B alleles in most subjects. A further, later analysis showed that HLA-associated TCR beta chains (compared with equally common others) were more clonally expanded. The authors later linked a missense DCLRE1C variant to TCR beta V- and J-gene trimming. Presence/absence analyses assumed roughly uniform sequencing depth across donors, which may not hold.

The specimen was PBMCs. The TCR was taken from a woman between 35 and 50 years old in good health and CMV-seronegative. This rearrangement joins TRBV28 to TRBJ2-7; 7 nucleotides line up with TRBD1. The CDR3 here is CASSLAAGGSYEQYF. DNA for the CDR3: TGTGCCAGCAGTTTAGCCGCAGGGGGCTCCTACGAGCAGTACTTC.